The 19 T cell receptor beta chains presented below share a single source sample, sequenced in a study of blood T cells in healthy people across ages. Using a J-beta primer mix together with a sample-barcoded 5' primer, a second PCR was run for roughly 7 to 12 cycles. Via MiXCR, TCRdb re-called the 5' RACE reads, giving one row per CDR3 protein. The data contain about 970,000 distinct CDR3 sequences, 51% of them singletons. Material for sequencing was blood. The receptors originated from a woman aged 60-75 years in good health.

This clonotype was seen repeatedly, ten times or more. For the CDR3, the DNA is TGCAGTGCTAGGAGGGTGGCAGGGGGTTCGGAGAACATTCAGTACTTC. The encoded protein is CSARRVAGGSENIQYF. The genes are TRBV20-1 and TRBJ2-4, with 7 bases aligning to TRBD1. The CDR3 sequence is 16 residues long. V dropped 3 bases and J dropped 7; count of bases not matched to a gene: 15. Germline V gene data show CDR1 as DFQATT and CDR2 as SNEGSKA (reference sequence).

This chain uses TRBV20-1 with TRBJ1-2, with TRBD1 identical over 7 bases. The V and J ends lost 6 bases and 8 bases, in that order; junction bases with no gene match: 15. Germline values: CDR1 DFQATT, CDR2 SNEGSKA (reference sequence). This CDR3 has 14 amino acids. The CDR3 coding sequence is TGCAGTGCCCGAGACCCGGGACAGCCTTTCGGCTACACCTTC. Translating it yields CSARDPGQPFGYTF.

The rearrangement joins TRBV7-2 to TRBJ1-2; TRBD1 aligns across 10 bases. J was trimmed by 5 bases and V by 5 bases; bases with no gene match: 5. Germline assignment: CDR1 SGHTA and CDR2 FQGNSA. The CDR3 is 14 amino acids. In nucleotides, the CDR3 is TGTGCCAGCAGCGATGGACAGGGGGTATATGGCTACACCTTC. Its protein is CASSDGQGVYGYTF.

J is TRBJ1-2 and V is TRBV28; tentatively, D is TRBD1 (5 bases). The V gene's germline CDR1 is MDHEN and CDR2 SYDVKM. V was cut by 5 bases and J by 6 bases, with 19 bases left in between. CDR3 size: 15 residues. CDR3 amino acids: CASSPAGQETHGYTF. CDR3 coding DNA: TGTGCCAGCAGTCCAGCGGGGCAGGAGACCCATGGCTACACCTTC.

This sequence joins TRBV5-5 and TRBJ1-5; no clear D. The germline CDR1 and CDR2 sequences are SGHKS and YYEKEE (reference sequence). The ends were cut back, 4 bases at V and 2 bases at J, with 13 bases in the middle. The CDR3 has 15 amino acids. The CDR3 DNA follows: TGTGCCAGCAGCCTCAACCTTAATGGCAATCAGCCCCAGCATTTT. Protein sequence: CASSLNLNGNQPQHF.

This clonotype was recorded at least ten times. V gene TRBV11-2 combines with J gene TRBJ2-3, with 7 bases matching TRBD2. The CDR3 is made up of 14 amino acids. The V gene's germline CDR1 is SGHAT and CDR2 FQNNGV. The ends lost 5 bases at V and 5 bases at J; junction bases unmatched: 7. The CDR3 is CASSRMAGVDTQYF. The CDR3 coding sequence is TGTGCCAGCAGCCGAATGGCGGGAGTAGATACGCAGTATTTT.

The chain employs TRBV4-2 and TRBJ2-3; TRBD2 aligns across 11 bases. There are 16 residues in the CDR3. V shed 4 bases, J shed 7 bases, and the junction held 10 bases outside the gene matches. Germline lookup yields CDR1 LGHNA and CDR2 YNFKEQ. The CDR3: CASSRWTSGSQNTQYF. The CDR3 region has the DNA TGTGCCAGCAGCCGTTGGACTAGCGGGTCCCAAAATACGCAGTATTTT.

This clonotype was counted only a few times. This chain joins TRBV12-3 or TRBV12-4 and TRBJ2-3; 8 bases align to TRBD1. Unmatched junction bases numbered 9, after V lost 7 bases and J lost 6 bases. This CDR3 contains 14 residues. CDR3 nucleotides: TGTGCCAGCACTTTTCAGGGGGCATCGGATACGCAGTATTTT. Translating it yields CASTFQGASDTQYF.

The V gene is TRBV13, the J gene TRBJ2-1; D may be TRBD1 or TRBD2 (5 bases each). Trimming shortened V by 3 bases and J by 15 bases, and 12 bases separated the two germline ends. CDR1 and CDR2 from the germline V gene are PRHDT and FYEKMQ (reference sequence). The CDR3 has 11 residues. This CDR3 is CASSLGPVAFF. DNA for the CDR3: TGTGCCAGCAGCTTGGGACCTGTGGCGTTCTTC.

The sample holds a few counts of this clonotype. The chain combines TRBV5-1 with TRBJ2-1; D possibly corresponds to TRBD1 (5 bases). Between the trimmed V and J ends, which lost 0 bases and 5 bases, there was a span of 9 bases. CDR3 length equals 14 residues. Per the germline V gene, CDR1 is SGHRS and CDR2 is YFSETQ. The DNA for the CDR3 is TGCGCCAGCAGCTTGGGATGGGGCAACAATGAGCAGTTCTTC. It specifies CASSLGWGNNEQFF.

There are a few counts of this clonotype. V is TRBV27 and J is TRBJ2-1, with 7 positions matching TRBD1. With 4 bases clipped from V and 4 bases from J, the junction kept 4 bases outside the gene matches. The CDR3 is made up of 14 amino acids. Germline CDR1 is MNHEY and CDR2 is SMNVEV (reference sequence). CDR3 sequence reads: CASSSDREYNEQFF. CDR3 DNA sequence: TGTGCCAGCAGTTCCGACAGGGAGTACAATGAGCAGTTCTTC.

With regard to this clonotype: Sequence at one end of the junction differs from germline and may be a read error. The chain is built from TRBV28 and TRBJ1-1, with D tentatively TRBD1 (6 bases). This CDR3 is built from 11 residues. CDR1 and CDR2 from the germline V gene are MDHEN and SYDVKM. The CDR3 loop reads CASIQQGEVFF. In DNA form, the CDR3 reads TGTGCCAGCATCCAACAGGGTGAAGTTTTCTTT.

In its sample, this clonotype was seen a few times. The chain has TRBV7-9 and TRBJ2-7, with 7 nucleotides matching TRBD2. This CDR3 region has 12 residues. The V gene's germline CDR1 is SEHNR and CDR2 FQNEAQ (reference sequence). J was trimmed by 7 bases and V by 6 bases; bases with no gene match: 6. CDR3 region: CASRGGSEEQYF. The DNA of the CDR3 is TGTGCCAGCAGGGGCGGGAGCGAGGAGCAGTACTTC. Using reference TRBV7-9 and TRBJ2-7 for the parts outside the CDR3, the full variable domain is DTGVSQNPRHKITKRGQNVTFRCDPISEHNRLYWYRQTLGQGPEFLTYFQNEAQLEKSRLLSDRFSAERPKGSFSTLEIQRTEQGDSAMYLCASRGGSEEQYFGPGTRLTVT.

As DNA, the CDR3 is TGTGCCAGCAGTGACAGGGGTTGGGGGGACACTGAAGCTTTCTTT. Its translation is CASSDRGWGDTEAFF. The genes are TRBV6-2 or TRBV6-3 and TRBJ1-1; 8 bases match TRBD1. Germline lookup yields CDR1 MNHEY and CDR2 SVGEGT. The CDR3 extends over 15 amino acids. Germline trimming cut 5 bases from V and 3 bases from J; bases unmatched to any gene: 8.

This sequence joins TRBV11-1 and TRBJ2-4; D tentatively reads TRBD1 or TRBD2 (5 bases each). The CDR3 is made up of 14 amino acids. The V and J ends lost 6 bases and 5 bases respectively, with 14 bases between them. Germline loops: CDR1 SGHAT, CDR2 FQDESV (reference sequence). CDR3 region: CASSRREYENIQYF. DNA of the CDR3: TGTGCCAGCAGTCGCAGGGAGTATGAAAACATTCAGTACTTC.

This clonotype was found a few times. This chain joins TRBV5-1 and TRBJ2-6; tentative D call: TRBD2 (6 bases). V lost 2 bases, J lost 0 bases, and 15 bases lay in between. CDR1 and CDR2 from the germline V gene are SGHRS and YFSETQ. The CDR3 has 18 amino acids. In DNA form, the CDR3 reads TGCGCCAGCAGCTTTCGCGGGGAAGCTCCCTCTGGGGCCAACGTCCTGACTTTC. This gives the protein CASSFRGEAPSGANVLTF.

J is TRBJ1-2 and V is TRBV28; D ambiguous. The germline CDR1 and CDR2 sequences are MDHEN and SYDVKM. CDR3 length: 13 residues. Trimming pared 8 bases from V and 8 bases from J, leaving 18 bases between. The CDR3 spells CASLPRVSGGYTF. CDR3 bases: TGTGCCAGCCTTCCACGGGTATCGGGCGGCTACACCTTC.

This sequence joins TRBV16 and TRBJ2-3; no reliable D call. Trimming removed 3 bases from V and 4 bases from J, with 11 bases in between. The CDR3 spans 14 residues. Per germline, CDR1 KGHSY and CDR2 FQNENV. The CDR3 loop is CASSQPQVPDTQYF. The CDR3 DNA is TGTGCCAGCAGCCAGCCGCAGGTCCCAGATACGCAGTATTTT.

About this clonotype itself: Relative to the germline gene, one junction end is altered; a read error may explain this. The CDR3 is CASRDYPSNEQYF. The CDR3 DNA sequence: TGCGCCAGCAGAGACTACCCTTCAAACGAGCAGTACTTC. V and J are TRBV6-2 or TRBV6-3 and TRBJ2-7; D possibly corresponds to TRBD2 (5 bases). The CDR3 totals 13 residues. CDR1 is MNHEY and CDR2 is SVGEGT in the germline V gene.